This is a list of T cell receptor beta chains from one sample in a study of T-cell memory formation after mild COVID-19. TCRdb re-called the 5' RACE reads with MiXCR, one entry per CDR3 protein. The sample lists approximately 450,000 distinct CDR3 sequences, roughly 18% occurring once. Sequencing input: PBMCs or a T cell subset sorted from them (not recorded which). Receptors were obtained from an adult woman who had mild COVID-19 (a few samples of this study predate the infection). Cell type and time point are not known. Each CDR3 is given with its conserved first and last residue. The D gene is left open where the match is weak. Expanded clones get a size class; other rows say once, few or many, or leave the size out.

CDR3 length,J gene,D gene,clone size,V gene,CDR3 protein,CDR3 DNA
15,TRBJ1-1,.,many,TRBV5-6,CASSPGHRRDTEAFF,TGTGCCAGCAGCCCAGGCCACCGGAGGGACACTGAAGCTTTCTTT
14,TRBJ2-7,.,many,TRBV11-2,CASSLEPQAYEQYF,TGTGCCAGCAGCTTAGAGCCCCAGGCGTACGAGCAGTACTTC
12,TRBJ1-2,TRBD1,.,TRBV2,CASGQGLYGYTF,TGTGCCAGCGGACAGGGACTATATGGCTACACCTTC
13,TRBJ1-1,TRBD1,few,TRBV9,CASSVDRGTEAFF,TGTGCCAGCAGTGTGGACAGGGGGACTGAAGCTTTCTTT
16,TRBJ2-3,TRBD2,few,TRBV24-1,CATSAYSGGAGDTQYF,TGTGCCACCAGTGCTTATAGCGGGGGGGCTGGAGATACGCAGTATTTT
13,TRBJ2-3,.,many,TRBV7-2,CASSSDNTDTQYF,TGTGCCAGCAGCTCGGACAACACAGATACGCAGTATTTT
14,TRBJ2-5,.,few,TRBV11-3,CASSPYNREETQYF,TGTGCCAGCAGCCCGTACAACAGGGAAGAGACCCAGTACTTC
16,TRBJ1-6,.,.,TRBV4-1,CASSQVESSYNSPLHF,TGCGCCAGCAGCCAAGTGGAGAGCTCCTATAATTCACCCCTCCACTTT
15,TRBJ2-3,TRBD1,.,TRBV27,CASSPRTGNTDTQYF,TGTGCCAGCAGTCCTCGGACAGGGAACACAGATACGCAGTATTTT
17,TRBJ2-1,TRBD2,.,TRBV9,CASSAPRAGGSYNEQFF,TGTGCCAGCAGCGCACCTCGAGCGGGGGGTTCCTACAATGAGCAGTTCTTC
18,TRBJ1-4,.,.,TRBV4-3,CASSQDVTVGRPNEKLFF,TGCGCCAGCAGCCAAGATGTTACTGTAGGCAGGCCTAATGAAAAACTGTTTTTT
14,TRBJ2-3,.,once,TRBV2,CASRGFGGSDTQYF,TGTGCCAGCAGGGGTTTTGGGGGCTCAGATACGCAGTATTTT
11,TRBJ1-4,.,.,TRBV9,CASSEGEKLFF,TGTGCCAGCAGCGAAGGAGAAAAACTGTTTTTT
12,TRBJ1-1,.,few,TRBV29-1,CSVKRLNTEAFF,TGCAGCGTAAAGAGACTGAACACTGAAGCTTTCTTT
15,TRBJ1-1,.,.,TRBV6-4,CASSEDDRLNTEAFF,TGTGCCAGCAGTGAAGACGACAGATTGAACACTGAAGCTTTCTTT
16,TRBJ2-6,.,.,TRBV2,CASSDMAVSGANVLTF,TGTGCCAGCAGTGATATGGCTGTCTCTGGGGCCAACGTCCTGACTTTC
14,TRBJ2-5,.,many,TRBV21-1,CASSKVADQETQYF,TGTGCCAGCAGCAAAGTAGCGGACCAAGAGACCCAGTACTTC
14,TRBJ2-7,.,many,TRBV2,CASGMGSISYEQYF,TGTGCCAGCGGGATGGGCAGTATTTCCTACGAGCAGTACTTC
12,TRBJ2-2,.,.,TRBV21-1,CASRTHRVELFF,TGTGCCAGCAGAACACACCGGGTAGAGCTGTTTTTT
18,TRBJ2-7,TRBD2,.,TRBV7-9,CASSARTSGWTSSYEQYF,TGTGCCAGCAGCGCCCGGACTAGCGGATGGACGAGCTCCTACGAGCAGTACTTC
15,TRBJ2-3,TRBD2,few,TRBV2,CASRVLAGFTDTQYF,TGTGCCAGCAGAGTACTAGCGGGCTTCACAGATACGCAGTATTTT
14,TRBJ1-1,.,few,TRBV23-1,CASSHRGVNTEAFF,TGCGCCAGCAGTCACAGGGGAGTGAACACTGAAGCTTTCTTT
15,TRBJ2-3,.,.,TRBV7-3,CASSLGPSQGDTQYF,TGTGCCAGCAGCCTTGGACCGTCCCAGGGGGATACGCAGTATTTT
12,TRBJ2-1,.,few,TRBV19,CASSWGWGEQFF,TGTGCCAGTAGCTGGGGTTGGGGTGAGCAGTTCTTC
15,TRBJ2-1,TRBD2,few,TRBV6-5,CASSPGTSDYNEQFF,TGTGCCAGCAGCCCAGGGACTAGCGACTACAATGAGCAGTTCTTC
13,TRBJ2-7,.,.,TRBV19,CASSIRGVPRQYF,TGTGCCAGTAGTATAAGGGGCGTTCCACGGCAGTACTTC
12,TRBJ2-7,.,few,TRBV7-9,CASSSQGNEQYF,TGTGCCAGCAGCTCTCAGGGTAACGAGCAGTACTTC
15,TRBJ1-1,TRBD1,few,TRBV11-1,CASSFGTGGFTEAFF,TGTGCCAGCAGCTTTGGGACAGGGGGGTTCACTGAAGCTTTCTTT
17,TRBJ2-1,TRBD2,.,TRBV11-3,CASSLGLAGGRGDEQFF,TGTGCCAGCAGCTTGGGACTAGCGGGAGGCCGTGGCGATGAGCAGTTCTTC
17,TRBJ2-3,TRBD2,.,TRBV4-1,CASSQVAAGGTTDTQYF,TGCGCCAGCAGCCAAGTGGCGGCGGGAGGGACCACAGATACGCAGTATTTT
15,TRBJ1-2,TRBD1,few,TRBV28,CASSSPGQGEWNYTF,TGTGCCAGCAGTTCCCCGGGACAGGGGGAATGGAACTACACCTTC
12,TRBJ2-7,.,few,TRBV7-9,CASSLLMNEQYF,TGTGCCAGCAGCTTACTGATGAACGAGCAGTACTTC
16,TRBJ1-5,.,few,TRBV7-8,CASSASGGQLEGPQHF,TGTGCCAGCAGCGCAAGTGGAGGGCAGTTGGAGGGTCCCCAGCATTTT
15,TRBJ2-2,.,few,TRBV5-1,CASSFEVGDTGELFF,TGCGCCAGCAGCTTCGAAGTGGGGGACACCGGGGAGCTGTTTTTT
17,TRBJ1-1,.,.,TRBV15,CATSRDWSGALNTEAFF,TGTGCCACCAGCAGAGACTGGTCAGGGGCCTTGAACACTGAAGCTTTCTTT
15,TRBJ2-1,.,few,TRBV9,CASSVEDRDYNEQFF,TGTGCCAGCAGCGTAGAGGACAGAGACTACAATGAGCAGTTCTTC
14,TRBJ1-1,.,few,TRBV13,CASSATQGNTEAFF,TGTGCCAGCAGCGCCACGCAGGGGAACACTGAAGCTTTCTTT
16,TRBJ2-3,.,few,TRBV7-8,CASSSMGMMVGDTQYF,TGTGCCAGCAGCTCTATGGGTATGATGGTCGGAGATACGCAGTATTTT
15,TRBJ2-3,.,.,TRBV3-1,CASSQDPAVTDTQYF,TGTGCCAGCAGCCAAGACCCAGCTGTCACAGATACGCAGTATTTT
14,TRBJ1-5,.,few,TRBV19,CASSNTGLSKPQHF,TGTGCCAGTAGCAATACGGGACTGAGTAAGCCCCAGCATTTT
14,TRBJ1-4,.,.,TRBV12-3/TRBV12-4,CASSFRSGGEKLFF,TGTGCCAGCAGTTTCCGCTCTGGCGGGGAAAAACTGTTTTTT
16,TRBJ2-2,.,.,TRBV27,CASSLFPVGNTGELFF,TGTGCCAGCAGTTTGTTTCCAGTAGGGAACACCGGGGAGCTGTTTTTT
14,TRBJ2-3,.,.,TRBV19,CASSIGGGTDTQYF,TGTGCCAGTAGTATTGGAGGGGGCACAGATACGCAGTATTTT
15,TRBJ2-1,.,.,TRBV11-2,CASSSRSHSYNEQFF,TGTGCCAGCAGTTCGAGGTCCCACTCCTACAATGAGCAGTTCTTC
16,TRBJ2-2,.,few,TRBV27,CASSFRRPWVAGELFF,TGTGCCAGCAGTTTCCGCCGACCCTGGGTGGCCGGGGAGCTGTTTTTT
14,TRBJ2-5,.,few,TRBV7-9,CASSPTGNQETQYF,TGTGCCAGCAGCCCTACAGGGAATCAAGAGACCCAGTACTTC